The following is a T cell receptor beta chain sequence with its context. This sample was included in a study of identical twins. A universal primer site was created by template switching, with the cDNA bearing unique molecular identifiers. TCRdb fed the 5' RACE reads into MiXCR, producing one record per CDR3 protein. The sample has under 350,000 distinct CDR3 sequences; 8.5% to 9.5% are singletons. There are 13 residues in the CDR3. Germline values: CDR1 SGHVS, CDR2 FQNEAQ. V was clipped by 1 base and J by 6 bases, with 10 bases between them. These same records also appear under a second study, on yellow fever vaccine responses in identical twins.

Sequencing used CD8+ T cells sorted from blood. The rearrangement uses TRBV7-8 and TRBJ2-7; a possible D gene is TRBD2 (5 bases). The TCR comes from a woman aged 18-35 years in good health. CDR3 sequence reads: CASSLVSLAEQYF. The CDR3, as DNA: TGTGCCAGCAGCTTAGTCTCCCTAGCCGAGCAGTACTTC.